One sample yielded the 2 T cell receptor beta chains listed below, sequenced in a study of blood T cell repertoires in COVID-19. The table came from immunoSEQ multiplex PCR; TCRdb's copy has only in-frame clones and leaves some out. The sample shows roughly 220,000 clones, roughly 84% of them seen only once. Sequenced material: PBMCs or T cells enriched from blood (not recorded which). The receptors here all came from a woman aged 40 to 50 who had recovered from COVID-19.

The gene calls are TRBV5-1 and TRBJ2-2; TRBD1 might be the D (5 bases). Germline lookup yields CDR1 SGHRS and CDR2 YFSETQ. The CDR3 is made up of 15 amino acids. Trimming removed 0 bases from V and 1 base from J, with 7 bases in between. The CDR3 spells CASSLGTLNTGELFF. CDR3 sequence (DNA): TGCGCCAGCAGCTTGGGGACATTGAACACCGGGGAGCTGTTTTTT.

This chain uses TRBV27 with TRBJ2-7; D not resolved. This CDR3 comprises 16 residues. In germline, CDR1 is MNHEY, CDR2 SMNVEV (reference sequence). Trimming pared 6 bases from V and 4 bases from J, leaving 22 bases between. CDR3 coding DNA: TGTGCCAGCAGCCCTATCCCGACTGAATCACTTTACGAGCAGTACTTC. Its protein is CASSPIPTESLYEQYF.